This T cell receptor (beta chain) originates from a study of blood T cell repertoires in COVID-19. Study-level background: Material from acute and convalescent COVID-19 was sourced from the United States, Italy and Spain. Sample material is recorded as cDNA or gDNA derived from T cells, B-cell-depleted T cells, or PBMCs.

Assay: immunoSEQ multiplex PCR; the TCRdb copy retains only in-frame clones and omits some. The sample records over 250,000 clones, approximately 87% being singletons. Symptom resolution, clearance, or two negative PCRs marked the recovered donors of Cohort 3. The CDR3 has 16 amino acids. Per germline, CDR1 SEHNR and CDR2 FQNEAQ (reference sequence). Trimming at V came to 5 bases and at J to 5 bases, leaving 9 bases not matched to a gene. The genes are TRBV7-9 and TRBJ2-4; 10 nucleotides agree with TRBD1. This TCR was sampled from a woman in her thirties who had recovered from COVID-19. Material: PBMCs or T cells enriched from blood (not recorded which). Here the CDR3 DNA reads TGTGCCAGCAGCCACCAACGAGGGACAGGGGAAAACATTCAGTACTTC. As protein: CASSHQRGTGENIQYF.